This passage covers 9 T cell receptor beta chains from one sample sequenced in a study of blood T cell repertoires in COVID-19. Method: immunoSEQ multiplex PCR; TCRdb's copy keeps in-frame clones and lacks some. Of around 150,000 clones listed, about 80% were seen once; the top ten hold around 7%. The source material was PBMCs or T cells enriched from blood (not recorded which). These TCRs come from a man between 45 and 60 years old who had recovered from COVID-19.

The rearrangement uses TRBV24-1 and TRBJ2-2; TRBD1 aligns across 10 bases. The CDR3 has 18 residues. V trimming: 4 bases; J trimming: 6 bases; junction bases outside the gene matches: 13. From germline, CDR1 is KGHDR and CDR2 SFDVKD. The CDR3 is CATSDSRRTGGKAGELFF. CDR3 nucleotides: TGTGCCACCAGTGACTCGCGACGGACAGGGGGAAAAGCCGGGGAGCTGTTTTTT.

The gene calls are TRBV7-2 and TRBJ2-5; D remains ambiguous. The germline V gene has CDR1 SGHTA and CDR2 FQGNSA. The germline V and J ends were trimmed by 1 base and 5 bases, with 14 bases remaining between them. The CDR3 has 15 residues. As DNA, the CDR3 is TGTGCCAGCAGCTTAGACTTAGGCCGCAGGGAGACCCAGTACTTC. This translates into CASSLDLGRRETQYF.

The rearrangement joins TRBV25-1 to TRBJ1-1; 10 nucleotides match TRBD1. The CDR3 sequence is 15 residues long. Per germline, CDR1 MGHDK and CDR2 SYGVNS. Unmatched junction bases numbered 5, after V lost 6 bases and J lost 1 base. The CDR3 DNA reads TGTGCCAGCAGGACAGGGGGCGCGGAGAACACTGAAGCTTTCTTT. It is translated as CASRTGGAENTEAFF.

V is TRBV27 and J is TRBJ1-5; TRBD1 matches 7 bases. V shed 2 bases and J 2 bases; nucleotides not matched to a gene: 6. There are 16 residues in the CDR3. Germline V CDR1 and CDR2: MNHEY, SMNVEV (reference sequence). The CDR3 sequence is CASSLIGQAGNQPQHF. CDR3 sequence (DNA): TGTGCCAGCAGTTTAATCGGACAGGCGGGCAATCAGCCCCAGCATTTT.

The chain carries TRBV6-5 and TRBJ1-6; D may be TRBD1 (6 bases). From germline, CDR1 is MNHEY and CDR2 SVGAGI. Trimming cost V 2 bases and J 7 bases, with 12 bases left between them. The length of the CDR3 is 15 residues. In DNA, the CDR3 is TGTGCCAGCAGTTACGGGACACAGGGAAATTCACCCCTCCACTTT. It translates to CASSYGTQGNSPLHF.

The chain has TRBV30 and TRBJ1-2; maybe TRBD1 (6 bases). The CDR3 spans 12 residues. Trimming took off 3 bases at V and 8 bases at J, with 13 bases between the two ends. The germline gives CDR1 GTSNPN, CDR2 SVGIG (reference sequence). CDR3 coding DNA: TGTGCCTGGAGACAGGGTTCTCGCGGCTACACCTTC. Its translation: CAWRQGSRGYTF. Supplemented by reference TRBV30 and TRBJ1-2, the full variable domain reads SQTIHQWPATLVQPVGSPLSLECTVEGTSNPNLYWYRQAAGRGLQLLFYSVGIGQISSEVPQNLSASRPQDRQFILSSKKLLLSDSGFYLCAWRQGSRGYTFGSGTRLTVV.

The V and J genes are TRBV7-2 and TRBJ2-2; D may be TRBD2 (6 bases). There are 14 residues in the CDR3. Trimming cost V 2 bases and J 7 bases, with 11 bases left between them. CDR1 and CDR2 (germline): SGHTA, FQGNSA. In DNA, the CDR3 is TGTGCCAGCAGCTTAAATCTAGCGCGCGGGGAGCTGTTTTTT. Translation: CASSLNLARGELFF.

The chain carries TRBV9 and TRBJ2-2, with D maybe TRBD2 (5 bases). Trimming shortened V by 2 bases and J by 0 bases, and 8 bases separated the two germline ends. CDR3 size: 15 residues. The V gene's germline CDR1 is SGDLS and CDR2 YYNGEE. The CDR3 nucleotides read TGTGCCAGCAGCGTCGGGGTAACGAACACCGGGGAGCTGTTTTTT. It translates to CASSVGVTNTGELFF.

This clone was seen many times. V and J are TRBV5-4 and TRBJ1-2; 7 nucleotides agree with TRBD1. V shed 1 base and J 7 bases; nucleotides not matched to a gene: 7. The CDR3 sequence is 14 residues long. Germline V CDR1 and CDR2: SGHNT, YYREEE (reference sequence). This chain's CDR3 is CASSLLQGVSGYTF. The CDR3 nucleotides read TGTGCCAGCAGCTTGCTGCAGGGGGTATCTGGCTACACCTTC.